One sample yielded the 24 T cell receptor beta chains listed below, sequenced in a study of CD8 T cells in Susac syndrome. RNA in amounts of 0.5 to 1 ug was reverse transcribed with random hexamers. Using its own MiXCR run on the immunoSEQ multiplex PCR reads, TCRdb lists one record per CDR3 protein. The sample lists more than 150,000 distinct CDR3 sequences; around 95% were seen once. Sequencing used CD8+ T cells from PBMCs. These receptors were obtained from a human donor with multiple sclerosis.

J is TRBJ2-6 and V is TRBV4-1; D is uncertain. With 4 bases removed from V and 0 bases from J, the gap between germline ends came to 1 base. The CDR3 covers 13 residues. CDR1 is MGHRA, CDR2 YSYEKL, per germline. The CDR3 nucleotides are TGCGCCAGCAGCCGCTCTGGGGCCAACGTCCTGACTTTC. Translated: CASSRSGANVLTF.

The rearrangement links TRBV30 to TRBJ1-1, with 7 bases aligning to TRBD1. The CDR3 is 14 residues long. J lost 4 bases, V lost 4 bases, and 9 bases had no gene match. Germline V lookup: CDR1 GTSNPN, CDR2 SVGIG (reference sequence). This chain's CDR3 is CAWNPGDSVTEAFF. CDR3 coding DNA: TGTGCCTGGAATCCTGGGGACAGTGTCACTGAAGCTTTCTTT.

The V gene is TRBV29-1, the J gene TRBJ2-5, with 7 positions matching TRBD1. From germline, CDR1 is SQVTM and CDR2 ANQGSEA. V shed 6 bases, J shed 3 bases, and the junction held 13 bases outside the gene matches. The CDR3 has 15 amino acids. CDR3 DNA sequence: TGCAGCGTCGTGACCGGGACAGATAACGAAGAGACCCAGTACTTC. Residues: CSVVTGTDNEETQYF.

V and J are TRBV7-9 and TRBJ2-5; D not certain. The CDR3 runs to 13 residues. V was shortened by 2 bases and J by 5 bases, with 9 bases between the two germline ends. Germline V gene data show CDR1 as SEHNR and CDR2 as FQNEAQ (reference sequence). The CDR3 here is CASSLSSSETQYF. CDR3 nucleotide sequence: TGTGCCAGCAGCTTATCCAGCAGCGAGACCCAGTACTTC.

The J gene is TRBJ2-7, the V gene TRBV7-9; possibly TRBD2 for D (5 bases). The CDR3 is made up of 12 amino acids. The germline gives CDR1 SEHNR, CDR2 FQNEAQ (reference sequence). Trimming removed 6 bases at V and 5 bases at J, with 11 bases between. The CDR3 DNA follows: TGTGCCAGCAGTGGACTCCACCACGAGCAGTACTTC. Amino acid sequence: CASSGLHHEQYF.

V is TRBV7-9 and J is TRBJ2-7; D is perhaps TRBD2 (6 bases). The CDR3 sequence is 15 residues long. V was clipped by 4 bases and J by 3 bases, with 16 bases between them. The germline CDR1 and CDR2 sequences are SEHNR and FQNEAQ (reference sequence). CDR3 in amino acids: CASSYSGPGDYEQYV. CDR3 nucleotide sequence: TGTGCCAGCAGCTATTCTGGGCCGGGAGACTACGAGCAGTACGTC.

This chain uses TRBV28 with TRBJ2-1, with D possibly being TRBD2 (6 bases). Germline CDR1 is MDHEN and CDR2 is SYDVKM. V was cut by 1 base and J by 8 bases, with 15 bases left in between. This CDR3 comprises 15 residues. The CDR3 nucleotides are TGTGCCAGCAGTTTATATCCGGGGTCGGGGGATGAGCAGTTCTTC. Translation: CASSLYPGSGDEQFF.

In its sample, this clonotype was seen once. The chain is built from TRBV6-2 or TRBV6-3 and TRBJ2-1, with 11 bases aligning to TRBD1. Germline CDR1 is MNHEY and CDR2 is SVGEGT. The CDR3 consists of 15 residues. J lost 5 bases, V lost 5 bases, and 5 bases had no gene match. Written as DNA, the CDR3 is TGTGCCAGCAGTCTCGGACAGGGGGCCAACAATGAGCAGTTCTTC. This gives the protein CASSLGQGANNEQFF.

The chain uses TRBV29-1 and TRBJ2-1; TRBD2 agrees at 11 bases. Germline assignment: CDR1 SQVTM and CDR2 ANQGSEA. The CDR3 is 14 amino acids. The ends lost 3 bases at V and 4 bases at J; junction bases unmatched: 2. The CDR3 spells CSVEASGGYNEQFF. In DNA form, the CDR3 reads TGCAGCGTTGAGGCTAGCGGGGGGTACAATGAGCAGTTCTTC.

DNA of the CDR3: TGTGCCAGCAGTGAGGAGAACACTGAAGCTTTCTTT. This translates into CASSEENTEAFF. The chain uses TRBV6-2 or TRBV6-3 and TRBJ1-1; the D is unclear. Trimming pared 5 bases from V and 1 base from J, leaving 5 bases between. The CDR3 totals 12 residues. Germline V gene sequence: CDR1 MNHEY, CDR2 SVGEGT.

This chain links TRBV20-1 with TRBJ2-7; 8 bases line up with TRBD2. The germline CDR1 and CDR2 sequences are DFQATT and SNEGSKA (reference sequence). With V trimmed by 2 bases and J by 0 bases, 12 bases remained unmatched. The CDR3 sequence is 17 residues long. CDR3 sequence reads: CSARPRSSGASSYEQYF. Written as DNA, the CDR3 is TGCAGTGCTAGACCCCGTAGTAGCGGGGCGAGCTCCTACGAGCAGTACTTC.

This rearrangement joins TRBV18 to TRBJ2-7; 7 positions agree with TRBD2. V was pared by 0 bases and J by 5 bases, with 13 bases of the junction left unmatched. Germline loops: CDR1 KGHSH, CDR2 LQKENI. The CDR3 covers 17 residues. The CDR3 DNA reads as TGTGCCAGCTCACCACCAGGCGTTGCTAGCGGATTCAACGAGCAGTACTTC. Protein sequence: CASSPPGVASGFNEQYF.

V usage is TRBV30 and J usage is TRBJ1-1; D not resolved. Per the germline V gene, CDR1 is GTSNPN and CDR2 is SVGIG (reference sequence). The CDR3 runs to 12 residues. The germline V and J ends were trimmed by 4 bases and 3 bases, with 9 bases remaining between them. Here the CDR3 reads CAWIVGDTEAFF. The CDR3 DNA reads TGTGCCTGGATAGTAGGAGACACTGAAGCTTTCTTT.

This clonotype was found once. The chain carries TRBV29-1 and TRBJ2-1; TRBD2 agrees at 11 bases. Trimming removed 7 bases from V and 2 bases from J; junction bases left unmatched: 4. Germline V gene data show CDR1 as SQVTM and CDR2 as ANQGSEA. This CDR3 is 14 amino acids long. This CDR3 reads CSEVSGGAYNEQFF. For the CDR3, the DNA is TGCAGCGAAGTTAGCGGGGGGGCCTACAATGAGCAGTTCTTC.

This clonotype was found once. This chain uses TRBV12-3 or TRBV12-4 with TRBJ2-2; D might be TRBD2 (7 bases). The CDR3 has 14 residues. V dropped 3 bases and J dropped 7 bases, with 12 bases sitting between them. The DNA for the CDR3 is TGTGCCAGCAGTTTGGCGGGGGCTGGCGGGGAGCTGTTTTTT. This sequence encodes CASSLAGAGGELFF.

The chain joins TRBV24-1 to TRBJ2-1; no reliable D call. V was trimmed by 4 bases and J by 4 bases, leaving 4 bases between them. Germline V gene lookup returns CDR1 KGHDR and CDR2 SFDVKD. The CDR3 totals 12 residues. DNA of the CDR3: TGTGCCACCAGTGACTCTTACAATGAGCAGTTCTTC. It encodes CATSDSYNEQFF.

This rearrangement joins TRBV7-2 to TRBJ2-4; a weak D match, TRBD2 (5 bases). CDR1 and CDR2 (germline): SGHTA, FQGNSA. V lost 4 bases and J 1 base, leaving 14 bases between the germline ends. The CDR3 extends over 16 amino acids. The CDR3 loop reads CASSSDQTKAKNIQYF. CDR3 nucleotide sequence: TGTGCCAGCAGCTCAGACCAGACTAAGGCCAAAAACATTCAGTACTTC. The variable domain in full, with the rest retrieved from reference TRBV7-2 and TRBJ2-4, is GAGVSQSPSNKVTEKGKDVELRCDPISGHTALYWYRQSLGQGLEFLIYFQGNSAPDKSGLPSDRFSAERTGGSVSTLTIQRTQQEDSAVYLCASSSDQTKAKNIQYFGAGTRLSVL.

The rearrangement uses TRBV30 and TRBJ2-1, with 9 bases lining up with TRBD1. Germline CDR1 and CDR2: GTSNPN and SVGIG (reference sequence). With 2 bases clipped from V and 8 bases from J, the junction kept 7 bases outside the gene matches. The CDR3 is made up of 14 amino acids. The CDR3 is CAWSPGTGMDEQFF. CDR3 nucleotides: TGTGCCTGGAGTCCCGGGACAGGGATGGATGAGCAGTTCTTC.

The chain is built from TRBV12-3 or TRBV12-4 and TRBJ2-1; 11 bases fit TRBD2. The CDR3 consists of 14 residues. Germline trimming cut 7 bases from V and 4 bases from J; bases unmatched to any gene: 3. The CDR3, as DNA: TGTGCCAGCACCTTAGCGGGGGGGTACAATGAGCAGTTCTTC. Amino acids: CASTLAGGYNEQFF.

The rearrangement links TRBV15 to TRBJ2-7, with D maybe TRBD2 (6 bases). This CDR3 is built from 16 residues. Germline CDR1 and CDR2: LNHNV and YYDKDF (reference sequence). With 2 bases removed from V and 3 bases from J, the gap between germline ends came to 17 bases. The CDR3 coding sequence is TGTGCCACCAGCAGACTAGGCGGGACGGAGAACTACGAGCAGTACTTC. Translating it yields CATSRLGGTENYEQYF.

This chain links TRBV29-1 with TRBJ2-1; D uncertain. Germline V lookup: CDR1 SQVTM, CDR2 ANQGSEA. The CDR3 has 11 residues. V gave up 5 bases and J gave up 6 bases, with 8 bases separating them. The CDR3 here is CSVLTGNEQFF. CDR3 in DNA: TGCAGCGTTTTAACGGGCAATGAGCAGTTCTTC.

The gene calls are TRBV20-1 and TRBJ2-7, with a weak D call TRBD1 (6 bases). V was shortened by 8 bases and J by 0 bases, with 14 bases between the two germline ends. CDR1 and CDR2 (germline): DFQATT, SNEGSKA (reference sequence). The CDR3 runs 13 residues. The CDR3: CSSQGTFSYEQYF. CDR3 DNA sequence: TGCAGTTCCCAGGGGACGTTCTCCTACGAGCAGTACTTC.

The chain carries TRBV23-1 and TRBJ1-3; D is undetermined. TRBV23-1 falls under the ORF class, with uncertain function. The CDR3 length is 16 residues. Trimming took off 4 bases at V and 0 bases at J, with 13 bases between the two ends. In DNA form, the CDR3 reads TGCGCCAGCAGTCTCGGGCGGCCTAGCTCTGGAAACACCATATATTTT. This translates into CASSLGRPSSGNTIYF.

The chain is built from TRBV5-1 and TRBJ1-1, with TRBD1 as a possible D gene (5 bases). This CDR3 has 13 amino acids. Germline V gene data show CDR1 as SGHRS and CDR2 as YFSETQ. V lost 0 bases and J lost 4, with 7 bases in between. CDR3 residues: CASSLVGATEAFF. CDR3 DNA: TGCGCCAGCAGCTTGGTCGGGGCCACTGAAGCTTTCTTT. Full variable domain (rest looked up from reference TRBV5-1 and TRBJ1-1): KAGVTQTPRYLIKTRGQQVTLSCSPISGHRSVSWYQQTPGQGLQFLFEYFSETQRNKGNFPGRFSGRQFSNSRSEMNVSTLELGDSALYLCASSLVGATEAFFGQGTRLTVV.